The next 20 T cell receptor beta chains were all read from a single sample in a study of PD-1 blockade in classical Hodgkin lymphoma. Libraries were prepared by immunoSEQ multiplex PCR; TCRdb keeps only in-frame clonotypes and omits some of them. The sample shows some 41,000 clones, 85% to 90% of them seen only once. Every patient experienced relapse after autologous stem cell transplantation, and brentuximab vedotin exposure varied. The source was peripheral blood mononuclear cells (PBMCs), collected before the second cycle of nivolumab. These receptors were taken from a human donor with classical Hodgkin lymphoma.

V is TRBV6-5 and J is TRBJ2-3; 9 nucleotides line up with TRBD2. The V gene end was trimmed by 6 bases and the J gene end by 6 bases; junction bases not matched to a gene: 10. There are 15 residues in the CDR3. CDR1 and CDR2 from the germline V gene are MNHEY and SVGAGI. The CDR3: CASSPVAGGVDTQYF. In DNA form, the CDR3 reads TGTGCCAGCAGCCCTGTGGCGGGGGGGGTGGATACGCAGTATTTT.

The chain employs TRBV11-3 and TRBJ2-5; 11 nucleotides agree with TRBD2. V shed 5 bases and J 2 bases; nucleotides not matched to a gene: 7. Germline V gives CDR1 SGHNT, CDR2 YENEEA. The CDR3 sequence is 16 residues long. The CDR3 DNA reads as TGTGCCAGCAGCCGGAGACTAGCGGGGAAGCAAGAGACCCAGTACTTC. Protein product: CASSRRLAGKQETQYF.

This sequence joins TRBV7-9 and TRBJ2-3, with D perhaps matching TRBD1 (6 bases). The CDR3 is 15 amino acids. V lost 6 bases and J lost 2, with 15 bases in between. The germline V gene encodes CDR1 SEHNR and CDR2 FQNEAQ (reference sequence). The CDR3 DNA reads TGTGCCAGCAGTTGGAGAAGACAGGACACAGATACGCAGTATTTT. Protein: CASSWRRQDTDTQYF.

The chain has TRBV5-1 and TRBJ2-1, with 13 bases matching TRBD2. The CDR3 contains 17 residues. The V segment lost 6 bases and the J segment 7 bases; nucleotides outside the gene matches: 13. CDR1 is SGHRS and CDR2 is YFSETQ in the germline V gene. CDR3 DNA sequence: TGCGCCAGCACTCCCGGACTAGCGGGAGTCGGGTGGAATGAGCAGTTCTTC. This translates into CASTPGLAGVGWNEQFF.

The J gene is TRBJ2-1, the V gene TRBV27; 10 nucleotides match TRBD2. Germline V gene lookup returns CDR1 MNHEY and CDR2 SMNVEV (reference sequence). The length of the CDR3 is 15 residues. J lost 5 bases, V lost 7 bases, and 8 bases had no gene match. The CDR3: CASTPSGGADNEQFF. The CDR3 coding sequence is TGTGCCAGCACCCCCAGCGGGGGGGCGGACAATGAGCAGTTCTTC.

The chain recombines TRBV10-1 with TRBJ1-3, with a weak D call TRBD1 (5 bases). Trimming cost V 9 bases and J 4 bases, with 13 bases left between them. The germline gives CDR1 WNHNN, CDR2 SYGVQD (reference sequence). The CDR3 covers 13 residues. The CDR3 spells CASNEGHGNTIYF. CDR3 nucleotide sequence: TGCGCCAGTAACGAAGGACACGGAAACACCATATATTTT.

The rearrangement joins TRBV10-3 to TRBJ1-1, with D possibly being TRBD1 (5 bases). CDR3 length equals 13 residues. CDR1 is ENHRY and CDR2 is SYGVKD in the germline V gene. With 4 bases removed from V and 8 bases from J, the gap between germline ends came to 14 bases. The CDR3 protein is CAISGGLHREAFF. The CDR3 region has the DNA TGTGCCATCAGTGGGGGCCTCCACAGGGAAGCTTTCTTT.

The CDR3 DNA follows: TGTGCCAGCAGCGTGGGACAGGCTCAAGAGACCCAGTACTTC. Protein product: CASSVGQAQETQYF. This chain links TRBV5-4 with TRBJ2-5; 8 bases match TRBD1. Germline values: CDR1 SGHNT, CDR2 YYREEE (reference sequence). Trimming took 4 bases from V and 2 from J; bases not matched to a gene: 4. The CDR3 sequence is 14 residues long.

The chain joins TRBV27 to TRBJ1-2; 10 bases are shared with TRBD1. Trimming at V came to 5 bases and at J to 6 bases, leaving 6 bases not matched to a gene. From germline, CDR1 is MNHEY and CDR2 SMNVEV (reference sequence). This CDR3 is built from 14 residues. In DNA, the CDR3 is TGTGCCAGCAGTCCCCAGGGACAGGGGAATGGCTACACCTTC. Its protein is CASSPQGQGNGYTF.

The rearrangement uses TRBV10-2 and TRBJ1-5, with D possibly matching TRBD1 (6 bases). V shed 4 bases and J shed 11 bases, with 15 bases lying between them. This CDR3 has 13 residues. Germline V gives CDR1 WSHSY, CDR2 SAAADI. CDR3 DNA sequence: TGCGCCAGCAGTGCGCCAGGGGAAGGGGCCCAGCATTTT. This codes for CASSAPGEGAQHF.

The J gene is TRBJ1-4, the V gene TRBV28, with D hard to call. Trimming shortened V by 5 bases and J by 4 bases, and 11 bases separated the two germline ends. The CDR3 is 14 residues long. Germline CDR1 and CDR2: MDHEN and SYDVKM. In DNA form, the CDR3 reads TGTGCCAGCAGTGTACGAACCGTTAATGAAAAACTGTTTTTT. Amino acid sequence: CASSVRTVNEKLFF.

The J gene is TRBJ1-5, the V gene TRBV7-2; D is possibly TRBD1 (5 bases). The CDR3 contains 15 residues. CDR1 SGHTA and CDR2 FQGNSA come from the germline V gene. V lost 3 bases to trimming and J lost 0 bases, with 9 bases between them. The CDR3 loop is CASSLRGDSNQPQHF. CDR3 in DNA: TGTGCCAGCAGCTTGCGGGGGGATAGCAATCAGCCCCAGCATTTT.

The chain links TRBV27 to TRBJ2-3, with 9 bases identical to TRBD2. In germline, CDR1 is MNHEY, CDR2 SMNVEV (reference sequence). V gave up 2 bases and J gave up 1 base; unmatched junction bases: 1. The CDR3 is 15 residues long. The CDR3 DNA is TGTGCCAGCAGTTTAATAGCGGGGGGCACAGATACGCAGTATTTT. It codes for CASSLIAGGTDTQYF.

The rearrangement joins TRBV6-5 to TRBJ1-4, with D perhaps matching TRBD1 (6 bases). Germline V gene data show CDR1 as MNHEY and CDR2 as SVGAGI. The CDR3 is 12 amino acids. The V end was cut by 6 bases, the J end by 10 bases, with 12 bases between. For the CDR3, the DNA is TGTGCCAGCAGGCTACAGGGAGGAAAACTGTTTTTT. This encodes CASRLQGGKLFF.

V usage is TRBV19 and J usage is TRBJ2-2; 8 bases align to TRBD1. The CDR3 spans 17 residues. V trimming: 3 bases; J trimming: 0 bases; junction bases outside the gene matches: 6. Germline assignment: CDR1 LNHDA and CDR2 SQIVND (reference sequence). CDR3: CASSIRQGAANTGELFF. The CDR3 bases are TGTGCCAGTAGTATTCGGCAGGGGGCGGCGAACACCGGGGAGCTGTTTTTT.

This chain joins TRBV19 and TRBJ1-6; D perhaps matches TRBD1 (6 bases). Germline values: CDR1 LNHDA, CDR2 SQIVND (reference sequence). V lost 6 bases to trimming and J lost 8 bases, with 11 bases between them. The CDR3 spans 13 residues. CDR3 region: CASRKQGHSPLHF. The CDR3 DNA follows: TGTGCCAGTAGAAAACAGGGCCATTCACCCCTCCACTTT. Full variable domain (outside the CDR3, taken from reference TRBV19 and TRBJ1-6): DGGITQSPKYLFRKEGQNVTLSCEQNLNHDAMYWYRQDPGQGLRLIYYSQIVNDFQKGDIAEGYSVSREKKESFPLTVTSAQKNPTAFYLCASRKQGHSPLHFGNGTRLTVT.

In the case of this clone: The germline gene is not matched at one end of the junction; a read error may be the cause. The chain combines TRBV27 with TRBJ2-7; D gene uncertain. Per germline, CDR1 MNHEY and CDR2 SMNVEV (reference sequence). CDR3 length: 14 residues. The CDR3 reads CVSSPLGRPQEQYF. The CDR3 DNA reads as TGTGTCAGCAGTCCCCTCGGTCGTCCTCAGGAGCAGTACTTC.

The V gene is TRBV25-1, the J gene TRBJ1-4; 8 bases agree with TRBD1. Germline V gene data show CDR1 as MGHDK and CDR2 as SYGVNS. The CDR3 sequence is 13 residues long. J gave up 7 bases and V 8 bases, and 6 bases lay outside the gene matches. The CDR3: CASVRQGSEKLFF. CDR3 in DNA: TGTGCCAGCGTCAGACAGGGGTCTGAAAAACTGTTTTTT.

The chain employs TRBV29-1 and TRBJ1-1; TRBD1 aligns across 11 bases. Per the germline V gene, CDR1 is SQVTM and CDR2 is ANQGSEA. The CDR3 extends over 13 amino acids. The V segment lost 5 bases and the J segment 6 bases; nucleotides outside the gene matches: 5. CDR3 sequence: CSVHRDRGSEAFF. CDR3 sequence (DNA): TGCAGCGTTCACCGGGACAGGGGGTCTGAAGCTTTCTTT.

CDR3 loop: CASYSRQGKDQPQHF. CDR3 coding DNA: TGTGCCAGCTATTCTCGGCAGGGTAAAGATCAGCCCCAGCATTTT. This chain uses TRBV6-6 with TRBJ1-5; D might be TRBD1 (5 bases). This CDR3 contains 15 residues. Per the germline V gene, CDR1 is MNHNY and CDR2 is SVGAGI (reference sequence). V was clipped by 8 bases and J by 5 bases, with 19 bases between them.